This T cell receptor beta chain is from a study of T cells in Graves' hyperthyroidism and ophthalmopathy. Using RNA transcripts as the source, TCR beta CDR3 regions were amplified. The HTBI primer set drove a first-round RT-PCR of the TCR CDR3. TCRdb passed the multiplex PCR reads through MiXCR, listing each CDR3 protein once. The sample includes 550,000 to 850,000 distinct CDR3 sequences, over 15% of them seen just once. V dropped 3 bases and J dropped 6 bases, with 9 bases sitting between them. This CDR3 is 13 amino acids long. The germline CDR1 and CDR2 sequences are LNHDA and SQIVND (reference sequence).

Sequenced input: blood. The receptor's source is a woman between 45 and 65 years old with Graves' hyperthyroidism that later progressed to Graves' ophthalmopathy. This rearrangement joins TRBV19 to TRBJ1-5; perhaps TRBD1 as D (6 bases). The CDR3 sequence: CASSMGGGQPQHF. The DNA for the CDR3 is TGTGCCAGTAGTATGGGGGGCGGTCAGCCCCAGCATTTT.